These 23 T cell receptor beta chains were sequenced from one sample in a study of blood T cell repertoires in COVID-19. The method was immunoSEQ multiplex PCR; TCRdb's version includes in-frame clones alone and lacks a portion of them. The profile shows 45,000 to 65,000 clones, about 81% of them singletons. The source material was peripheral blood. All receptors derive from a woman of 80 years or more with COVID-19, enrolled during active disease.

V and J are TRBV30 and TRBJ2-3, with 11 bases matching TRBD2. Per the germline V gene, CDR1 is GTSNPN and CDR2 is SVGIG (reference sequence). With 4 bases clipped from V and 3 bases from J, the junction kept 6 bases outside the gene matches. The CDR3 length is 15 residues. As DNA, the CDR3 is TGTGCCTGGACCCGACTAGCGGGAAGGACAGATACGCAGTATTTT. It yields the protein CAWTRLAGRTDTQYF. The full variable domain, in which reference TRBV30 and TRBJ2-3 provide the parts outside the CDR3, is SQTIHQWPATLVQPVGSPLSLECTVEGTSNPNLYWYRQAAGRGLQLLFYSVGIGQISSEVPQNLSASRPQDRQFILSSKKLLLSDSGFYLCAWTRLAGRTDTQYFGPGTRLTVL.

The chain carries TRBV21-1 and TRBJ2-7; TRBD2, the table's D call, was not compared with the DNA. TRBV21-1 is a recognized pseudogene. CDR3 length: 14 amino acids. The CDR3 is CASSKEAGTYEQYF. CDR3 in DNA: TGTGCCAGCAGCAAAGAGGCGGGAACCTACGAGCAGTACTTC.

The rearrangement links TRBV29-1 to TRBJ2-7; maybe TRBD1 (5 bases). Trimming took off 3 bases at V and 5 bases at J, with 11 bases between the two ends. Looked up from germline, CDR1 is SQVTM and CDR2 is ANQGSEA. CDR3 size: 12 residues. The chain's CDR3 is CSVERQGDEQYF. As DNA, the CDR3 is TGCAGCGTTGAGCGGCAGGGCGACGAGCAGTACTTC.

The rearrangement links TRBV7-9 to TRBJ2-1; TRBD2 matches 8 bases. In germline, CDR1 is SEHNR, CDR2 FQNEAQ (reference sequence). This CDR3 is 17 amino acids long. With 4 bases clipped from V and 4 bases from J, the junction kept 12 bases outside the gene matches. In DNA, the CDR3 is TGTGCCAGCAGCTCGGGTATAAGACGGGAGGGTTACAATGAGCAGTTCTTC. It specifies CASSSGIRREGYNEQFF.

This chain joins TRBV6-6 and TRBJ1-3; 7 nucleotides align to TRBD1. Germline CDR1 and CDR2: MNHNY and SVGAGI (reference sequence). The V and J ends lost 6 bases and 0 bases, in that order; junction bases with no gene match: 5. The CDR3 totals 15 residues. For the CDR3, the DNA is TGTGCCAGCAGCGGACAGGCTAACTCTGGAAACACCATATATTTT. Protein: CASSGQANSGNTIYF.

The chain uses TRBV5-1 and TRBJ2-7; 15 bases align to TRBD2. Germline lookup yields CDR1 SGHRS and CDR2 YFSETQ. This CDR3 contains 16 residues. J gave up 10 bases and V 5 bases, and 13 bases lay outside the gene matches. The CDR3 nucleotides read TGCGCCAGCAGGGTTGGACTAGCGGGAGGGTCTACGGTACAGTACTTC. It translates to CASRVGLAGGSTVQYF.

The rearrangement uses TRBV4-2 and TRBJ2-1; possibly TRBD2 for D (6 bases). Trimming removed 5 bases at V and 0 bases at J, with 14 bases between. Per germline, CDR1 LGHNA and CDR2 YNFKEQ. The CDR3 loop spans 16 amino acids. The CDR3 here is CASSTDYLSSYNEQFF. The CDR3 nucleotides read TGTGCCAGCAGCACGGACTACCTGAGCTCCTACAATGAGCAGTTCTTC.

The chain has TRBV5-1 and TRBJ1-2; 10 nucleotides align to TRBD1. This CDR3 has 17 amino acids. From germline, CDR1 is SGHRS and CDR2 YFSETQ. Trimming cost V 4 bases and J 4 bases; bases outside gene matches: 13. The CDR3 protein is CASSESPGDRGGYGYTF. The DNA of the CDR3 is TGCGCCAGCAGCGAATCCCCCGGGGACAGGGGAGGCTATGGCTACACCTTC.

This clone came up a few times. The chain is built from TRBV18 and TRBJ2-1; D call uncertain. Deletions cut 6 bases from V and 6 bases from J, with 9 bases between. CDR1 is KGHSH and CDR2 is LQKENI in the germline V gene. CDR3 length: 12 amino acids. Here the CDR3 reads CASSLLGNEQFF. CDR3 bases: TGTGCCAGCTCCCTTCTAGGCAATGAGCAGTTCTTC.

The CDR3 protein is CASSQDQAGLNTGELFF. In nucleotides, the CDR3 is TGTGCCAGCAGCCAAGATCAGGCGGGGTTGAACACCGGGGAGCTGTTTTTT. This chain links TRBV4-2 with TRBJ2-2; the D gene is possibly TRBD2 (6 bases). V lost 0 bases to trimming and J lost 1 base, with 12 bases between them. Germline V CDR1 and CDR2: LGHNA, YNFKEQ. The CDR3 is made up of 17 amino acids.

The chain carries TRBV7-3 and TRBJ1-6; no definite D call. Germline CDR1 reads SGHTA; CDR2 reads FQGTGA. The CDR3 is 13 amino acids. V gave up 5 bases and J gave up 8 bases, with 10 bases separating them. The CDR3 reads CASSLHQDSPLHF. The CDR3 DNA reads TGTGCCAGCAGCCTTCACCAGGATTCACCCCTCCACTTT.

V is TRBV7-3 and J is TRBJ2-1; D is ambiguous. Germline V gene sequence: CDR1 SGHTA, CDR2 FQGTGA. Trimming shortened V by 0 bases and J by 7 bases, and 10 bases separated the two germline ends. The CDR3 has 14 amino acids. Here the CDR3 reads CASSLTAASNEQFF. The CDR3 DNA is TGTGCCAGCAGCTTAACCGCGGCTTCAAATGAGCAGTTCTTC.

The chain recombines TRBV6-6 with TRBJ2-4; TRBD1 aligns across 8 bases. The CDR3 length is 12 residues. J was trimmed by 16 bases and V by 5 bases; bases with no gene match: 10. Germline CDR1 and CDR2: MNHNY and SVGAGI (reference sequence). CDR3 DNA sequence: TGTGCCAGCAGTAACCCAGGGGGCGCAACTTACTTC. Protein product: CASSNPGGATYF.

The V and J genes are TRBV7-8 and TRBJ1-1, with TRBD1 as a possible D gene (5 bases). The ends were cut back, 1 base at V and 5 bases at J, with 14 bases in the middle. This CDR3 region has 15 residues. CDR1 is SGHVS, CDR2 FQNEAQ, per germline. The CDR3 sequence is CASSLGSGGKTEAFF. The CDR3 bases are TGTGCCAGCAGCTTAGGGAGCGGGGGTAAGACTGAAGCTTTCTTT.

The genes are TRBV5-4 and TRBJ2-5, with D perhaps TRBD2 (5 bases). The CDR3 totals 15 residues. In germline, CDR1 is SGHNT, CDR2 YYREEE (reference sequence). Trimming pared 1 base from V and 4 bases from J, leaving 14 bases between. This chain's CDR3 is CASSLRLGGGETQYF. For the CDR3, the DNA is TGTGCCAGCAGCTTGCGCCTCGGAGGAGGAGAGACCCAGTACTTC.

J is TRBJ2-1 and V is TRBV3-1 (or the pseudogene TRBV3-2); TRBD1 might be the D (5 bases). V was shortened by 2 bases and J by 5 bases, with 13 bases between the two germline ends. The CDR3 runs to 15 residues. Germline CDR1 is LGHDT and CDR2 is YNNKEL (reference sequence). CDR3 protein: CASSQRGRGNNEQFF. CDR3 sequence (DNA): TGTGCCAGCAGCCAAAGGGGCCGTGGGAACAATGAGCAGTTCTTC.

The rearrangement uses TRBV3-1 (or the pseudogene TRBV3-2) and TRBJ2-3; D is possibly TRBD2 (6 bases). Germline V gene sequence: CDR1 LGHDT, CDR2 YNNKEL (reference sequence). Trimming left V 2 bases short and J 7 bases short, with 13 bases between. The CDR3 loop spans 14 amino acids. The CDR3 DNA follows: TGTGCCAGCAGCCAAACTCTAGCGTCGAATACGCAGTATTTT. This codes for CASSQTLASNTQYF.

The chain links TRBV19 to TRBJ2-6; 7 bases map to TRBD1. Per the germline V gene, CDR1 is LNHDA and CDR2 is SQIVND (reference sequence). The CDR3 covers 16 residues. The junction had 7 bases not matched to a gene; V was cut back by 4 bases and J by 4 bases. The CDR3 region is CASSTWTGAGANVLTF. Here the CDR3 DNA reads TGTGCCAGTAGTACCTGGACAGGTGCCGGGGCCAACGTCCTGACTTTC.

The rearrangement uses TRBV7-3 and TRBJ2-7; 12 nucleotides align to TRBD1. The germline V gene encodes CDR1 SGHTA and CDR2 FQGTGA. The CDR3 runs to 15 residues. V shed 5 bases and J 4 bases; nucleotides not matched to a gene: 6. The CDR3 region has the DNA TGTGCCAGCAGCCCCGGGACAGGGGGCAAATACGAGCAGTACTTC. Its protein product is CASSPGTGGKYEQYF.

This rearrangement joins TRBV24-1 to TRBJ2-7; 10 positions match TRBD2. This CDR3 has 15 residues. J was trimmed by 7 bases and V by 7 bases; bases with no gene match: 12. CDR1 is KGHDR, CDR2 SFDVKD, per germline. The CDR3 spells CATSPGVAGGREQYF. The CDR3 coding sequence is TGTGCCACCAGCCCCGGGGTAGCGGGAGGTAGGGAGCAGTACTTC.

This clone was detected once. The chain has TRBV6-6 and TRBJ2-6; the D is unclear. CDR3 size: 14 residues. V was cut by 9 bases and J by 4 bases, with 13 bases left in between. The V gene's germline CDR1 is MNHNY and CDR2 SVGAGI (reference sequence). The DNA for the CDR3 is TGTGCCAGTCAGAGAGGATCCGGGGCCAACGTCCTGACTTTC. Its protein is CASQRGSGANVLTF.

V and J are TRBV6-5 and TRBJ1-5; 7 positions agree with TRBD1. Trimming cost V 6 bases and J 4 bases; bases outside gene matches: 9. Germline V gene lookup returns CDR1 MNHEY and CDR2 SVGAGI. The CDR3 totals 15 residues. CDR3 sequence: CASRGDSLWNQPQHF. For the CDR3, the DNA is TGTGCCAGCAGGGGGGACAGCCTATGGAATCAGCCCCAGCATTTT.

V gene TRBV3-1 (or the pseudogene TRBV3-2) combines with J gene TRBJ2-1, with 8 bases fitting TRBD2. The J segment lost 9 bases and the V segment lost 7 bases, leaving 20 bases of the junction unmatched. Germline V gene sequence: CDR1 LGHDT, CDR2 YNNKEL (reference sequence). This CDR3 has 17 residues. The CDR3 nucleotides are TGTGCCAGCACCCGAGGCGGAACTAGCGGTTATAGGGGTGAGCAGTTCTTC. Its translation is CASTRGGTSGYRGEQFF.